This passage covers 19 T cell receptor beta chains from one sample sequenced in a study of molecular identifiers for immune sequencing clone quantification. TCRdb re-called the PCR reads through MiXCR, storing one row per CDR3 protein. The data hold hundreds of thousands of distinct CDR3 sequences, with around 21% observed a single time. Material for sequencing was naive CD8+ T cells from blood, with Jurkat cell RNA spiked in. Stated subset: FACS-sorted CD8+CD4-CCR7+CD45RA+ naive T cells. The source of these receptors is a human donor in good health. Some libraries in this study had Jurkat cell RNA spiked in.

This clonotype was seen repeatedly, ten times or more. This chain uses TRBV7-2 with TRBJ2-7; TRBD2 aligns across 14 bases. With 1 base clipped from V and 5 bases from J, the junction kept 4 bases outside the gene matches. Germline CDR1 reads SGHTA; CDR2 reads FQGNSA. The CDR3 totals 16 residues. As DNA, the CDR3 is TGTGCCAGCAGCTTAGGACTAGCGGGAGGGCCCCACGAGCAGTACTTC. This encodes CASSLGLAGGPHEQYF.

The sample holds many counts of this clonotype. The J gene is TRBJ2-5, the V gene TRBV4-1, with 10 bases identical to TRBD2. CDR3 length: 18 residues. Germline V gene data show CDR1 as MGHRA and CDR2 as YSYEKL. The junction had 12 bases not matched to a gene; V was cut back by 0 bases and J by 5 bases. CDR3 sequence reads: CASSQDQAGGLVYETQYF. As DNA, the CDR3 is TGCGCCAGCAGCCAAGATCAAGCGGGGGGGCTTGTGTATGAGACCCAGTACTTC.

This chain links TRBV6-2 or TRBV6-3 with TRBJ2-7, with D unclear. With 0 bases removed from V and 6 bases from J, the gap between germline ends came to 15 bases. CDR1 is MNHEY and CDR2 is SVGEGT in the germline V gene. CDR3 size: 15 residues. As DNA, the CDR3 is TGTGCCAGCAGTTACTCGGACCCCGCGGTTGGCGAGCAGTACTTC. It yields the protein CASSYSDPAVGEQYF.

About this clonotype: A clone one base away is much larger, so this may be a read error. The conserved final phenylalanine or tryptophan is absent from the CDR3, which likely points to a read error. The rearrangement uses TRBV25-1 and TRBJ2-3, with a weak D call TRBD2 (5 bases). Trimming cost V 2 bases and J 0 bases, with 18 bases left between them. The germline V gene has CDR1 MGHDK and CDR2 SYGVNS. This CDR3 is built from 18 residues. The CDR3 sequence is CASSEKAGGRASTDTQYL. CDR3 coding DNA: TGTGCCAGCAGTGAAAAAGCCGGAGGCCGAGCTAGCACAGATACGCAGTATCTT.

This clonotype was detected ten times or more. This sequence joins TRBV7-9 and TRBJ2-7, with D possibly being TRBD2 (5 bases). The germline V gene has CDR1 SEHNR and CDR2 FQNEAQ (reference sequence). The CDR3 runs 14 residues. Trimming cost V 3 bases and J 2 bases, with 11 bases left between them. Here the CDR3 reads CASSLHGGTYEQYF. In DNA, the CDR3 is TGTGCCAGCAGCTTGCATGGAGGTACCTACGAGCAGTACTTC. Combining the CDR3 with reference TRBV7-9 and TRBJ2-7 gives the whole variable domain DTGVSQNPRHKITKRGQNVTFRCDPISEHNRLYWYRQTLGQGPEFLTYFQNEAQLEKSRLLSDRFSAERPKGSFSTLEIQRTEQGDSAMYLCASSLHGGTYEQYFGPGTRLTVT.

This clonotype was detected ten times or more. V gene TRBV9 combines with J gene TRBJ2-3; 8 bases fit TRBD2. The CDR3 extends over 17 amino acids. Per germline, CDR1 SGDLS and CDR2 YYNGEE. Unmatched junction bases numbered 14, after V lost 8 bases and J lost 0 bases. CDR3 sequence (DNA): TGTGCCAGTAAGGGGACCGCGAGCGGGGGTAGCACAGATACGCAGTATTTT. Amino acid sequence: CASKGTASGGSTDTQYF.

On this clonotype: The germline gene is not matched at one end of the junction; a read error may be the cause. V gene TRBV6-5 combines with J gene TRBJ2-2; tentative D call: TRBD2 (5 bases). The CDR3 is 16 residues long. CDR1 and CDR2 from the germline V gene are MNHEY and SVGAGI. The CDR3 DNA is TGTGCCAGCAGTTACTCGGCCACAACGAACACCGGGGAGCTGGTTTTT. It specifies CASSYSATTNTGELVF.

This clonotype was detected many times. The chain links TRBV5-1 to TRBJ2-5; 9 bases line up with TRBD1. The V gene end was trimmed by 4 bases and the J gene end by 0 bases; junction bases not matched to a gene: 19. The length of the CDR3 is 20 residues. Germline V lookup: CDR1 SGHRS, CDR2 YFSETQ. Here the CDR3 DNA reads TGCGCCAGCAGCCAGGGGTCGGCGTTTCAGACAGGGGGATACCAAGAGACCCAGTACTTC. It specifies CASSQGSAFQTGGYQETQYF. The whole variable domain, remainder taken from reference TRBV5-1 and TRBJ2-5, is KAGVTQTPRYLIKTRGQQVTLSCSPISGHRSVSWYQQTPGQGLQFLFEYFSETQRNKGNFPGRFSGRQFSNSRSEMNVSTLELGDSALYLCASSQGSAFQTGGYQETQYFGPGTRLLVL.

The rearrangement joins TRBV3-1 to TRBJ2-7, with a possible D match to TRBD1 (6 bases). The germline V gene has CDR1 LGHDT and CDR2 YNNKEL (reference sequence). V was trimmed by 3 bases and J by 5 bases, leaving 17 bases between them. This CDR3 is 15 amino acids long. The CDR3 reads CASSQILGASHEQYF. The CDR3 DNA reads TGTGCCAGCAGCCAGATTTTGGGGGCTTCCCACGAGCAGTACTTC.

A note on this clonotype: An end of the junction differs from the germline gene, which may be a read error. The chain has TRBV28 and TRBJ2-1; the match to TRBD2 covers 8 bases. This CDR3 has 14 amino acids. The germline V gene has CDR1 MDHEN and CDR2 SYDVKM. The CDR3 nucleotides are TGTGCCAGCAGTCTTCCGGGACTAGGGCTCGAGCAGCTCTTC. Residues: CASSLPGLGLEQLF.

This clonotype was detected many times. This chain's CDR3 is CASSRDSRSQPQHF. The CDR3 region has the DNA TGTGCCAGCAGCCGGGACAGCCGGAGTCAGCCCCAGCATTTT. The V gene is TRBV7-9, the J gene TRBJ1-5, with TRBD1 matching over 7 bases. J gave up 6 bases and V 5 bases, and 7 bases lay outside the gene matches. The CDR3 spans 14 residues. The germline V gene has CDR1 SEHNR and CDR2 FQNEAQ (reference sequence).

Ten or more counts support this clonotype. The rearrangement links TRBV12-3 or TRBV12-4 to TRBJ2-3; TRBD2 might be the D (7 bases). V lost 1 base, J lost 3 bases, and 14 bases lay in between. This CDR3 region has 16 residues. CDR3 DNA sequence: TGTGCCAGCAGTTTAGATTTAGGGGGAGGGACAGATACGCAGTATTTT. It yields the protein CASSLDLGGGTDTQYF.

This clonotype was counted many times. The chain is built from TRBV5-6 and TRBJ2-3; D is perhaps TRBD2 (5 bases). CDR1 SGHDT and CDR2 YYEEEE come from the germline V gene. V was trimmed by 3 bases and J by 1 base, leaving 9 bases between them. This CDR3 comprises 14 residues. The CDR3 spells CASSSSRRTDTQYF. The CDR3 region has the DNA TGTGCCAGCAGCTCTAGCCGACGCACAGATACGCAGTATTTT. Together with reference TRBV5-6 and TRBJ2-3, the CDR3 gives the full variable domain: DAGVTQSPTHLIKTRGQQVTLRCSPKSGHDTVSWYQQALGQGPQFIFQYYEEEERQRGNFPDRFSGHQFPNYSSELNVNALLLGDSALYLCASSSSRRTDTQYFGPGTRLTVL.

This clonotype was seen at least ten times. The chain links TRBV7-9 to TRBJ1-6; maybe TRBD1 (5 bases). CDR1 SEHNR and CDR2 FQNEAQ come from the germline V gene (reference sequence). The CDR3 is 16 residues long. Deletions cut 1 base from V and 5 bases from J, with 12 bases between. Written as DNA, the CDR3 is TGTGCCAGCAGCTTAGGTCAGGGCGTCGATAATTCACCCCTCCACTTT. This encodes CASSLGQGVDNSPLHF.

This clonotype occurred many times. This rearrangement joins TRBV7-7 to TRBJ2-2; D unresolved. Germline V lookup: CDR1 SSHAT, CDR2 FNYEAQ (reference sequence). V was trimmed by 6 bases and J by 7 bases, leaving 15 bases between them. This CDR3 contains 14 residues. The CDR3: CASSWAPGDGELFF. DNA for the CDR3: TGTGCCAGCAGTTGGGCTCCAGGCGACGGGGAGCTGTTTTTT.

This clonotype showed up just a few times. The V call is TRBV7-6, the J call TRBJ2-5; no clear D. This CDR3 region has 17 residues. V shed 5 bases and J shed 2 bases, with 21 bases lying between them. The V gene's germline CDR1 is SGHVS and CDR2 FNYEAQ. The CDR3 sequence is CASSHQIAPQPQETQYF. CDR3 DNA sequence: TGTGCCAGCAGCCACCAAATAGCCCCGCAGCCTCAAGAGACCCAGTACTTC.

This clonotype was observed many times. The gene calls are TRBV29-1 and TRBJ2-7; possible D gene TRBD2, 6 bases. The CDR3 runs 13 residues. V was cut by 8 bases and J by 0 bases, with 14 bases left in between. Per the germline V gene, CDR1 is SQVTM and CDR2 is ANQGSEA. In DNA form, the CDR3 reads TGCAGCTCATCCGCGGGACCCTCCTACGAGCAGTACTTC. Translating gives CSSSAGPSYEQYF.

This clonotype was counted many times. This sequence joins TRBV5-4 and TRBJ1-5, with D maybe TRBD1 (5 bases). In germline, CDR1 is SGHNT, CDR2 YYREEE (reference sequence). Trimming left V 5 bases short and J 4 bases short, with 16 bases between. The CDR3 sequence is 15 residues long. CDR3 sequence reads: CASRVWAEGNQPQHF. The CDR3 DNA sequence: TGTGCCAGCAGGGTTTGGGCCGAGGGGAATCAGCCCCAGCATTTT. The whole variable domain, remainder taken from reference TRBV5-4 and TRBJ1-5, is ETGVTQSPTHLIKTRGQQVTLRCSSQSGHNTVSWYQQALGQGPQFIFQYYREEENGRGNFPPRFSGLQFPNYSSELNVNALELDDSALYLCASRVWAEGNQPQHFGDGTRLSIL.

As regards this clonotype: Being one base from a much bigger clone, this may be a read error. The chain joins TRBV5-1 to TRBJ2-1; 7 nucleotides line up with TRBD2. CDR1 is SGHRS, CDR2 YFSETQ, per germline. This CDR3 is 17 amino acids long. CDR3 loop: CASSPGGLSMGYNKQFF. In DNA, the CDR3 is TGCGCCAGCAGCCCGGGAGGACTATCCATGGGGTACAATAAGCAGTTCTTC.